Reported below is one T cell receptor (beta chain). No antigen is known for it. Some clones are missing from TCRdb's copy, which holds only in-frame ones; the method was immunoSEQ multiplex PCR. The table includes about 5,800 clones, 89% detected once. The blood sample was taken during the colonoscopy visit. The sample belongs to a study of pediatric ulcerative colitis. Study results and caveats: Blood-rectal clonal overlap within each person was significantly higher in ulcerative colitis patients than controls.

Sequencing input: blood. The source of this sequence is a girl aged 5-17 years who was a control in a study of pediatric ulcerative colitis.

The CDR3 region is CASTFRGTSPRWEQFF. CDR3 nucleotides: TGTGCCAGCACCTTCAGGGGGACTAGCCCAAGGTGGGAGCAGTTCTTC. The chain is built from TRBV28 and TRBJ2-1, with 9 bases fitting TRBD2. This CDR3 comprises 16 residues. The germline gives CDR1 MDHEN, CDR2 SYDVKM. J was trimmed by 10 bases and V by 7 bases; bases with no gene match: 17.